The present entry profiles one TCR beta chain with its context. Antigen specificity is unknown. This table comes from immunoSEQ multiplex PCR, and its TCRdb copy is limited to in-frame clones, with some not included. The sample has approximately 120,000 clones, about 93% seen once. This sample stems from a study of T cell responses to AZD1222 COVID-19 vaccine. Study-wide points: Sampled repertoires all dated from after the peak T cell response. Variant regions that are unmutated are reportedly the target of nearly half of spike-specific TCRs. Spike as a whole was targeted by vaccine-associated CD4 TCRs, dominant at 160-218 and 743-854. The donor group comprised mostly white British people and more females; the analysis possibly underestimated clonal diversity.

The sequence derives from an adult in good health. Specimen: peripheral blood, collected on day 0 of AZD1222 vaccination.

The CDR3 DNA follows: TGTGCCAGCAGCCAAGCTTACGGGGGAAACACAGATACGCAGTATTTT. Its translation is CASSQAYGGNTDTQYF. The chain combines TRBV4-2 with TRBJ2-3; tentative D call: TRBD2 (6 bases). The CDR3 runs 16 residues. The ends were cut back, 1 base at V and 2 bases at J, with 13 bases in the middle. CDR1 is LGHNA, CDR2 YNFKEQ, per germline.